Below, 17 T cell receptor beta chains from the same sample are listed, as sequenced in a study of blood T cell repertoires in COVID-19. The repertoire was sequenced with immunoSEQ multiplex PCR; TCRdb's copy has only in-frame clones and lacks some. In the table there are 200,000 or so clones, approximately 80% of which are singletons. The sequenced material came from PBMCs or T cells enriched from blood (not recorded which). The receptors were sampled from a man in his sixties who had recovered from COVID-19.

The rearrangement uses TRBV6-2 or TRBV6-3 and TRBJ1-1; 9 bases match TRBD1. The germline V gene has CDR1 MNHEY and CDR2 SVGEGT. V lost 4 bases and J lost 5; bases outside the gene matches: 17. This CDR3 is built from 18 residues. CDR3 nucleotide sequence: TGTGCCAGCAGTTTTTTCCCAGGACAGGGGCCAAGGTGGACTGAAGCTTTCTTT. As protein: CASSFFPGQGPRWTEAFF.

The chain couples TRBV30 to TRBJ2-2, with 16 bases fitting TRBD2. The CDR3 loop spans 17 amino acids. Germline CDR1 GTSNPN, CDR2 SVGIG (reference sequence). V trimming: 2 bases; J trimming: 6 bases; junction bases outside the gene matches: 6. The CDR3 nucleotides are TGTGCCTGGAGTACCGGGACTAGCGGGGGGGTCGCCGGGGAGCTGTTTTTT. Residues: CAWSTGTSGGVAGELFF.

The chain joins TRBV27 to TRBJ2-6; 11 nucleotides align to TRBD1. In germline, CDR1 is MNHEY, CDR2 SMNVEV (reference sequence). The length of the CDR3 is 17 residues. The V and J ends lost 6 bases and 1 base, in that order; junction bases with no gene match: 5. The chain's CDR3 is CASSLGTGGSGANVLTF. CDR3 sequence (DNA): TGTGCCAGCAGCCTGGGGACAGGGGGATCTGGGGCCAACGTCCTGACTTTC.

The V call is TRBV11-2, the J call TRBJ2-3, with D hard to call. The germline V and J ends were trimmed by 0 bases and 4 bases, with 17 bases remaining between them. Germline CDR1 SGHAT, CDR2 FQNNGV. CDR3 length: 17 residues. The CDR3: CASSLDYWKTRADTQYF. DNA of the CDR3: TGTGCCAGCAGCTTAGATTACTGGAAAACTCGGGCAGATACGCAGTATTTT.

The chain recombines TRBV25-1 with TRBJ2-1; TRBD1 matches 10 bases. This CDR3 comprises 17 residues. J lost 6 bases, V lost 1 base, and 9 bases had no gene match. Germline CDR1 reads MGHDK; CDR2 reads SYGVNS. CDR3 nucleotide sequence: TGTGCCAGCAGTGAATTCCGGGACAGGGGTTTAGTCAATGAGCAGTTCTTC. Translating it yields CASSEFRDRGLVNEQFF.

The chain combines TRBV7-9 with TRBJ2-5; 8 nucleotides line up with TRBD1. CDR3 length: 18 residues. Germline CDR1 SEHNR, CDR2 FQNEAQ (reference sequence). Trimming at V came to 2 bases and at J to 2 bases, leaving 13 bases not matched to a gene. DNA of the CDR3: TGTGCCAGCAGCTTACCAGGCACGTTACAGGGGGATCAAGAGACCCAGTACTTC. Translation gives CASSLPGTLQGDQETQYF.

CDR3 sequence reads: CASSFGTSGGADTQYF. In nucleotides, the CDR3 is TGTGCCAGCAGCTTCGGGACTAGCGGGGGGGCGGATACGCAGTATTTT. This chain links TRBV7-9 with TRBJ2-3; 16 bases are shared with TRBD2. The germline V gene encodes CDR1 SEHNR and CDR2 FQNEAQ (reference sequence). The CDR3 contains 16 residues. The J segment lost 6 bases and the V segment lost 3 bases, leaving 3 bases of the junction unmatched.

Notes on this clone: The junction differs from germline at one of its ends, possibly a read error. This chain joins TRBV5-5 and TRBJ1-3; no definite D call. The CDR3 consists of 14 residues. Looked up from germline, CDR1 is SGHKS and CDR2 is YYEKEE (reference sequence). CDR3 sequence (DNA): TGTGCCAGCAGCTTCTCAGCGTCTGAAAACACCATATATTTT. This translates into CASSFSASENTIYF.

The chain combines TRBV6-4 with TRBJ2-5, with D perhaps TRBD1 (5 bases). Per germline, CDR1 MRHNA and CDR2 SNTAGT. There are 14 residues in the CDR3. Trimming shortened V by 4 bases and J by 5 bases, and 14 bases separated the two germline ends. CDR3 nucleotides: TGTGCCAGCAGTGGGGAAGGGGTTCGGGAGACCCAGTACTTC. It translates to CASSGEGVRETQYF.

The chain employs TRBV6-5 and TRBJ2-1, with TRBD2 as a possible D gene (6 bases). The CDR3 has 12 amino acids. V dropped 6 bases and J dropped 9 bases, with 12 bases sitting between them. CDR1 and CDR2 (germline): MNHEY, SVGAGI. The chain's CDR3 is CASSRGTSEQFF. DNA for the CDR3: TGTGCCAGCAGCCGCGGGACCAGTGAGCAGTTCTTC.

Here the CDR3 reads CASSLNPGASYEQYF. CDR3 DNA sequence: TGCGCCAGCAGCCTCAATCCAGGGGCTTCCTACGAGCAGTACTTC. The chain couples TRBV5-1 to TRBJ2-7, with D possibly TRBD1 on 6 matching bases. Germline CDR1 is SGHRS and CDR2 is YFSETQ. V was pared by 4 bases and J by 1 base, with 15 bases between. This CDR3 is 15 amino acids long. Using reference TRBV5-1 and TRBJ2-7 for the parts outside the CDR3, the full variable domain is KAGVTQTPRYLIKTRGQQVTLSCSPISGHRSVSWYQQTPGQGLQFLFEYFSETQRNKGNFPGRFSGRQFSNSRSEMNVSTLELGDSALYLCASSLNPGASYEQYFGPGTRLTVT.

The chain has TRBV3-1 (or the pseudogene TRBV3-2) and TRBJ2-2; D remains ambiguous. Germline CDR1 reads LGHDT; CDR2 reads YNNKEL (reference sequence). V dropped 4 bases and J dropped 4 bases, with 13 bases sitting between them. The CDR3 is 15 amino acids. CDR3 residues: CASSPRVSVTGELFF. The CDR3 nucleotides are TGTGCCAGCAGCCCTCGGGTTTCGGTCACCGGGGAGCTGTTTTTT.

The V call is TRBV19, the J call TRBJ2-3; 9 bases agree with TRBD1. The ends lost 6 bases at V and 6 bases at J; junction bases unmatched: 7. The CDR3 is 14 residues long. Germline CDR1 and CDR2: LNHDA and SQIVND (reference sequence). The CDR3 nucleotides read TGTGCCAGTAGCATGGGACAGGGTATCGATACGCAGTATTTT. It codes for CASSMGQGIDTQYF. Full variable domain (missing parts from reference TRBV19 and TRBJ2-3): DGGITQSPKYLFRKEGQNVTLSCEQNLNHDAMYWYRQDPGQGLRLIYYSQIVNDFQKGDIAEGYSVSREKKESFPLTVTSAQKNPTAFYLCASSMGQGIDTQYFGPGTRLTVL.

The rearrangement joins TRBV25-1 to TRBJ2-7, with TRBD1 matching over 7 bases. Germline V lookup: CDR1 MGHDK, CDR2 SYGVNS. Losses at the gene ends were 6 bases for V and 3 bases for J; bases not matched to a gene: 2. The CDR3 is 12 amino acids. CDR3 loop: CASSRDSYEQYF. The DNA of the CDR3 is TGTGCCAGCAGCCGGGACAGCTACGAGCAGTACTTC.

The V call is TRBV11-2, the J call TRBJ2-7; D not resolved. The V and J ends lost 1 base and 6 bases respectively, with 4 bases between them. This CDR3 region has 11 residues. Germline V gene data show CDR1 as SGHAT and CDR2 as FQNNGV. For the CDR3, the DNA is TGTGCCAGCAGCTTAGTTATCGAGCAGTACTTC. Translating gives CASSLVIEQYF.

This chain links TRBV5-1 with TRBJ2-5; 8 bases line up with TRBD1. The J segment lost 5 bases and the V segment lost 4 bases, leaving 7 bases of the junction unmatched. The germline V gene has CDR1 SGHRS and CDR2 YFSETQ. This CDR3 comprises 14 residues. Here the CDR3 reads CASSITGGWETQYF. CDR3 in DNA: TGCGCCAGCAGCATTACAGGGGGATGGGAGACCCAGTACTTC.

The CDR3 loop is CASSVGPQGYSSYEQYF. The CDR3 DNA is TGTGCCAGCAGCGTAGGGCCACAGGGGTATTCCTCCTACGAGCAGTACTTC. The J gene is TRBJ2-7, the V gene TRBV9; TRBD1 matches 7 bases. The CDR3 has 17 amino acids. Germline V gene sequence: CDR1 SGDLS, CDR2 YYNGEE. V shed 0 bases and J 0 bases; nucleotides not matched to a gene: 9.